This TCR beta chain was documented in a study of PD-1 blockade in classical Hodgkin lymphoma (dated by TCRdb to 2018 to 2020). With regard to the full study: Nivolumab dosing was 3 mg/kg intravenously every 2 weeks, continuing until either disease progression or unacceptable toxicity. To define a peripheral blood immune signature of response to PD-1 blockade in classical Hodgkin lymphoma, the study combined TCR beta sequencing with CyTOF.

What this sample's time point label stands for: cycle 4 day 1 (C4D1), after 5 to 7 weeks of nivolumab. Relapse after autologous stem cell transplantation had occurred in all trial patients, and cohorts A, B and C were distinguished by prior brentuximab vedotin exposure. A Miltenyi CD4+ T cell isolation kit was used for magnetic negative selection to purify CD4+ T cells from thawed PBMCs. The trial cohort was composed of around 60 patients with relapsed/refractory classical Hodgkin lymphoma, for whom complete response, partial response or progressive disease was recorded as best overall response. In the multi-cohort phase II CheckMate 205 trial, trial patients received single-agent nivolumab. An independent review committee assessed best overall response by applying the 2007 International Working Group response criteria. PBMCs from the trial were collected at three points: immediately before nivolumab initiation (C1D1), and during therapy at cycle 2 day 1 and cycle 4 day 1. Peripheral blood was collected in 8 mL Vacutainer Cell Preparation Tubes, from which PBMCs were isolated by centrifugation and then cryopreserved. Purified CD4+ and CD8+ fractions were prepared only for cases where an additional PBMC sample was available. Magnetically labelled cells were removed on LS columns in a quadroMACS separator, and the flow-through was collected as the purified fraction.

Concerning this clone: The antigen it recognizes is unknown. Base-call qualities are not available, and no considerably larger clone is one nucleotide away.

What the study reported, not specific to this receptor: The study was limited to a single clinical trial cohort, and causes of repertoire differences, possibly disease activity or prior therapy, remained undefined. Trial patients with a complete response had baseline diversity similar to that of newly diagnosed patients, while partial responders and progressors had significantly lower diversity. Lower diversity was observed in patients in whom nivolumab was started less than 1 year after ASCT, and these patients were excluded from later analyses so that confounding by immune reconstitution would be avoided. Baseline TCR diversity was reported to be lower in newly diagnosed patients than in healthy donors, and even lower in relapsed/refractory patients. By C4D1, a significant rise was seen in CD4+ TCR diversity but not in CD8+ TCR diversity (p=0.0027 vs p=0.16), and the rise was most apparent among complete responders (p=0.02).

The CDR3 measures 14 amino acids from cysteine to phenylalanine. Only the CDR3 portion is preserved as DNA: 42 bases, with reading frame beginning at the first base. The germline V gene yields MDHEN for CDR1 and SYDVKM for CDR2. The junction shows trimming of 8 bases on V and 4 bases on J, plus 17 bases between the germline ends. Genomic DNA was isolated using the Qiagen DNeasy kit from unsorted PBMCs as well as from negatively selected CD4+ and CD8+ fractions. TCR beta CDR3 regions were subjected to amplification by immunoSEQ multiplex PCR with primers that anneal to V and J segments. A synthetic immune receptor repertoire was used to minimize amplification bias, and any residual bias was removed computationally once sequencing was done. The authors' analysis ran thus. Custom Python scripts were used to quantify repertoire diversity as the Shannon entropy index. Unsorted, CD4+ and CD8+ repertoires were analyzed separately, except in combined analyses where CD4+ and CD8+ sequences were merged in silico. A clone was considered expanded if an increase in frequency of at least 2-fold after treatment relative to C1D1 was found, and a pseudocount of 0.5 was applied to clones undetected at baseline. Clones with 0 or 1 copy at C1D1 were classified as singleton clones, and clones with 2 or more copies were classified as non-singleton clones. By matching protein sequences in sorted samples from the same patient, clones expanded in unsorted samples were annotated as CD4+, CD8+ or unknown. Diversity changes from C1D1 to C4D1 were tested in paired samples using Wilcoxon tests. TCRdb re-hosts the immuneACCESS table, in-frame sequences only. Its copies lack some clones; in the studies checked, an unresolved V gene accounts for under half of them, and the cause for the rest is not known. Clone size and the V and J calls come from that table; the DNA yielded D and trimming. Counted in this sample were 10,000 to 13,000 clones; approximately 81% of them appeared once. About 3.5% of the sample is taken by the ten largest.

The sequence was collected from a human donor with classical Hodgkin lymphoma. The chain is assembled from TRBV28 and TRBJ2-5; possibly the D gene is TRBD2, per 6 matching bases. Sample: CD4+ T cells from blood, taken before the fourth cycle of nivolumab. This receptor carries the CDR3 CASASLAWGETQYF. The DNA sequence reads TGTGCCAGCGCCTCCCTAGCGTGGGGAGAGACCCAGTACTTC.